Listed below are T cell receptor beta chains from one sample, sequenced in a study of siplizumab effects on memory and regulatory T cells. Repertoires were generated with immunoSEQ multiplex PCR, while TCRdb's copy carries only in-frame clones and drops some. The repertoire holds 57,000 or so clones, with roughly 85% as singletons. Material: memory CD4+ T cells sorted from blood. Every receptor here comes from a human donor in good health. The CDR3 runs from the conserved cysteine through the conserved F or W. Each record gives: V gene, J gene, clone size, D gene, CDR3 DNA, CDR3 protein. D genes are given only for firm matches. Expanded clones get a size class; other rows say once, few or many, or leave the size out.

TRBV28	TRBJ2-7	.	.	TGTGCCAGCAGTGTCCCCAAGACCTACGAGCAGTACTTC	CASSVPKTYEQYF
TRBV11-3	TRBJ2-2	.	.	TGTGCCAGCAGCACATCCGGGCGGGGAACAGGGAACACCGGGGAGCTGTTTTTT	CASSTSGRGTGNTGELFF
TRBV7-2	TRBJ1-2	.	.	TGTGCCAGCAGCTTCGGAAGACAGCTTAACTATGGCTACACCTTC	CASSFGRQLNYGYTF
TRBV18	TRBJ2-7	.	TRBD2	TGTGCCAGCTCACGGGGACTAGCGGGGGCCGGTCGTCCGGGCGAGCAGTACTTC	CASSRGLAGAGRPGEQYF
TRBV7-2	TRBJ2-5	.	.	TGTGCCAGCAGGGGCGGGCCTCAAGAGACCCAGTACTTC	CASRGGPQETQYF
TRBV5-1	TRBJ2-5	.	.	TGCGCCAGCAGCTTGGAGGCAGGCCTGGAAGAGACCCAGTACTTC	CASSLEAGLEETQYF
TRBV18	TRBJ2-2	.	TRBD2	TGTGCCAGCTCACCTTTCGCGGGGGGCAACACCGGGGAGCTGTTTTTT	CASSPFAGGNTGELFF
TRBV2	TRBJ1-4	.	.	TGTGCCAGCAGTGAAGTGGCTGTTGGGGGAAACTCGGCAACTAATGAAAAACTGTTTTTT	CASSEVAVGGNSATNEKLFF
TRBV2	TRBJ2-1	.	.	TGTGCCAGCAGATTCCACAATGAGCAGTTCTTC	CASRFHNEQFF
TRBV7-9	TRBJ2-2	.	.	TGTGCCAGCAGCCTATTAGGAGGGGACGGCGGGGAGCTGTTTTTT	CASSLLGGDGGELFF
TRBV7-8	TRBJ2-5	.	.	TGTGCCAGCAGCTTATCTTCCCACCCCGAGACCCAGTACTTC	CASSLSSHPETQYF
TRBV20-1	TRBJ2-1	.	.	TGCAGTGCAGAAGGAGGGGGTGAGCAGTTCTTC	CSAEGGGEQFF
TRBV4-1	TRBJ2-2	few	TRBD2	TGCGCCAGCAGCCAAGTAGCGGGGGCCGGGGAGCTGTTTTTT	CASSQVAGAGELFF
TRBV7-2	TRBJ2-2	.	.	TGTGCCAGCAGCTTCGTAGCGAACACCGGGGAGCTGTTTTTT	CASSFVANTGELFF
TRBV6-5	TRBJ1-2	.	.	TGTGCCAGCAGTACGGGAACAGGGCTTAACTATGGCTACACCTTC	CASSTGTGLNYGYTF
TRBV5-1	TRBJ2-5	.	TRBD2	TGCGCCAGCAGCGCCAAAGCGGGGTATGAGACCCAGTACTTC	CASSAKAGYETQYF
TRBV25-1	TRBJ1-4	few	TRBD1	TGTGCCAGCAGACCAGGGGGCACATGGGGTGAAAAACTGTTTTTT	CASRPGGTWGEKLFF
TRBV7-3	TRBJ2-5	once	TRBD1	TGTGCCAGCAGCTCAGGACAGGGGGCAGAGACCCAGTACTTC	CASSSGQGAETQYF
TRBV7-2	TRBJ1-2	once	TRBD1	TGTGCCAGCAGCCCACCGACAGGGGGTGGCTACACCTTC	CASSPPTGGGYTF
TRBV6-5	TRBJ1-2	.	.	TGTGCCAGCAGTTACGATCCCCAGGGGTACAGTGGCTACACCTTC	CASSYDPQGYSGYTF